This TCR beta chain was retrieved from a study of blood T cell repertoires in COVID-19. Overall study context: In each case, the material was cDNA or gDNA derived from T cells, B-cell-depleted T cells, or PBMCs.

Cohort allocation depended upon clinical history that participants reported. What the recovered Cohort 3 donors had was two negative PCRs, clearance, or symptom resolution. The germline V gene encodes CDR1 LNHDA and CDR2 SQIVND (reference sequence). The germline V and J ends were trimmed by 6 bases and 0 bases, with 20 bases remaining between them. The CDR3 spans 17 residues. Per the study methods: Estimation of nucleated cell counts was performed using reference gene primer amplification. The protocol was immunoSEQ multiplex PCR, while the TCRdb copy is restricted to in-frame clones and leaves out a portion. The V and J calls and clone size are taken from that table; D and trimming were inferred from the DNA. The repertoire holds 250,000 to 300,000 clones, with around 89% as singletons.

The sequence derives from a man between 40 and 49 years old who had recovered from COVID-19. V gene TRBV19 combines with J gene TRBJ1-1, with D possibly being TRBD1 (5 bases). The sequenced material came from PBMCs or T cells enriched from blood (not recorded which). Here the CDR3 reads CASRPPGGVLLNTEAFF. CDR3 sequence (DNA): TGTGCCAGTAGACCACCCGGGGGGGTGCTTCTGAACACTGAAGCTTTCTTT.